This T cell receptor beta chain is from a study of CD8+CD57+ T cells in acquired aplastic anemia (dated by TCRdb to between 2018 and 2020). Concerning the study at large: On average, sorted CD4+ and CD8+ cells yielded approximately 3 ug of extracted DNA, with a range of about 0.17 to 27.4 ug. CD8+CD57+ expansion was defined as frequency above the mean frequency observed in healthy subjects.

Expansion of CD8+CD57+ cells had been shown by flow cytometry in the patients chosen for sequencing. Every patient had severe acquired aplastic anemia, diagnosed using the International Study of Aplastic Anemia and Agranulocytosis and Camitta criteria. No patient had received any therapy when blood was sampled. In this study, sorted CD4+ and CD8+ T cells from the blood of healthy subjects and of severe aplastic anemia patients had their TCR repertoires deep-sequenced. In the USA, patient enrollment took place under clinicaltrials.gov protocols 00001620, 01623167, 00001397, 00071045, 00081523 and 00961064. Ficoll-Paque density gradient centrifugation was used to isolate peripheral blood mononuclear cells. Before DNA was extracted, CD4+ and CD8+ T cells were sorted using either FACS or magnetic beads. Findings and caveats that apply to the study as a whole: About 30 CD8+ CDR3 sequences were found in both patients and controls but appeared to be highly expressed in patients and within the immunodominant clones of the patients. CD8+ Simpson's diversity did not differ significantly between patients and healthy controls (P=0.060).

Concerning this clonotype itself: Its antigen is currently not known. Base qualities were left out, and no much larger clone turns up one base away.

There are 13 amino acids in the CDR3, from cysteine to phenylalanine inclusive. The kept DNA is CDR3 alone, 39 bases in frame from the first base. CDR1 SEHNR and CDR2 FQNEAQ were looked up in the germline V gene (reference sequence). Deletion took 1 base off V and 5 bases off J, with a span of 8 bases between the germline ends. TCR beta VDJ combination and CDR3 sequence profiling used genomic DNA as the template. An Illumina HiSeq 2000 was used for TCR repertoire sequencing. On the study's bioinformatics: Repertoire assessment relied on Simpson's diversity index, CDR3 size and DJ length profiles, and TRBV/TRBJ rearrangement plots. The most abundant DNA sequence in the deep sequencing data was taken as the immunodominant clone. CDR3 amino acid sequences were checked for sharing across subjects and were also compared against the VDJdb database and published repertoires. The public reads were reprocessed in TCRdb via fastp at Q25 and MiXCR, keeping in-frame beta chains. Rows merge per CDR3 protein into single entries with the most common DNA and genes. The V and J calls shown here were made by TCRdb, not taken from the authors' results. The sample table lists about 180,000 distinct CDR3 sequences, more than 60% of them with a count of one. The ten top clones hold approximately 40% of the sample.

The sequence was collected from a human donor with aplastic anemia. The chain joins TRBV7-9 to TRBJ1-1; no D gene can be assigned with confidence. Sequenced: sorted CD4+, CD8+, or CD8+CD57+ T cells (not recorded which) from PBMCs. The sequenced DNA: TGTGCCAGCAGCTTAGTGGAAGGAACTGAAGCTTTCTTT. Its translation reads: CASSLVEGTEAFF.